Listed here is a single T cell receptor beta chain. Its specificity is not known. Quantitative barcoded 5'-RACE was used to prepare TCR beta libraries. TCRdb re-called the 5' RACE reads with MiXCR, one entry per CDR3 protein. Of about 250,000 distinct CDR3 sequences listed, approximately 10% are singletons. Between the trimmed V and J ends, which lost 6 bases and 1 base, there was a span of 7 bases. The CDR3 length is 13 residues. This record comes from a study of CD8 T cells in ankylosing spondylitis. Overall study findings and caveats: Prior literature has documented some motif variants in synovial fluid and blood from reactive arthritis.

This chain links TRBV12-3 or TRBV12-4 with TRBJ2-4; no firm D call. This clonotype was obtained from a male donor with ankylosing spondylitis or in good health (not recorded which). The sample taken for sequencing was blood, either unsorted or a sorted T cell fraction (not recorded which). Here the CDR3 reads CASRSPAKNIQYF. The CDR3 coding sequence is TGTGCCAGCAGGTCACCCGCCAAAAACATTCAGTACTTC.